The rows below give T cell receptor beta chains drawn from one sample of a study of blood T cell repertoires in COVID-19. Profiled with immunoSEQ multiplex PCR; TCRdb holds only in-frame clones, not every one. The sample holds 84,000 or so clones, roughly 80% seen once. Sequenced input: peripheral blood. These receptors were collected from a human donor in a cohort sampled during active COVID-19. CDR3s leave out the opening cysteine and the closing phenylalanine or tryptophan. The D gene is left open where the match is weak. Size is stated for part of the rows, as once, few or many counts, or as a class when the clone is expanded.

D: TRBD2; size: -; V: TRBV5-6; CDR3: ASSFTAGGPRNEQF
D: -; size: -; V: TRBV6-2/TRBV6-3; CDR3: ASSYSPPRGH
D: -; size: few; V: TRBV5-1; CDR3: ASSLSSSGNTIY
D: TRBD1; size: -; V: TRBV29-1; CDR3: SVQGLGNSPLH
D: -; size: once; V: TRBV7-5; CDR3: VRSSDRGSGGYT
D: TRBD2; size: -; V: TRBV9; CDR3: ASSFSGAYNEQF
D: TRBD1; size: few; V: TRBV7-9; CDR3: ASSRQGYGYT
D: -; size: -; V: TRBV6-1; CDR3: ASSEPGAENIQY
D: -; size: -; V: TRBV30; CDR3: AWSVRAEAF
D: TRBD1; size: -; V: TRBV5-5; CDR3: ASSLEGQGSEQY
D: TRBD1; size: -; V: TRBV5-1; CDR3: ASSLAGTGGNTEAF
D: TRBD1; size: -; V: TRBV5-1; CDR3: ASSHGQGKGDTEAF
D: -; size: -; V: TRBV30; CDR3: AWSVGGASYEQY
D: TRBD1; size: -; V: TRBV30; CDR3: AWSVPRTGNYGYT
D: TRBD1; size: -; V: TRBV19; CDR3: ASSGDRGTMGYT
D: TRBD2; size: -; V: TRBV5-1; CDR3: ASSSGLAVTDTQY
D: TRBD1; size: once; V: TRBV30; CDR3: AWSWKTGLETQY
D: -; size: few; V: TRBV6-6; CDR3: ASSYSAQGSAYEQY
D: -; size: -; V: TRBV29-1; CDR3: SVPRSSSYNEQF
D: TRBD1; size: -; V: TRBV7-9; CDR3: ASSVRDRDTEAF
D: -; size: many; V: TRBV19; CDR3: ASSIGGQRRRGNTIY
D: -; size: -; V: TRBV7-2; CDR3: ASSLRQENTEAF
D: -; size: -; V: TRBV6-6; CDR3: ASSNSPVASGNTIY
D: TRBD1; size: many; V: TRBV7-8; CDR3: ASSLAPTGPGYYEQY
D: -; size: -; V: TRBV14; CDR3: ASSQVGVAGNTIY
D: -; size: -; V: TRBV13; CDR3: ASSLIRGNTEAF
D: -; size: -; V: TRBV7-9; CDR3: ASSLAQGKDTEAF
D: -; size: -; V: TRBV6-6; CDR3: ASSDQGLADEQY
D: -; size: -; V: TRBV18; CDR3: ASSLGRGNYEQY
D: TRBD2; size: -; V: TRBV29-1; CDR3: SVVIGGGDYEQY
D: -; size: -; V: TRBV4-1; CDR3: ASSQVPGEYEQY
D: -; size: -; V: TRBV9; CDR3: ASTTGTPTYNEQF
D: TRBD1; size: -; V: TRBV10-3; CDR3: AISESTGPSGNTIY
D: -; size: once; V: TRBV4-2; CDR3: ASSQDHQGGGFSYEQY
D: -; size: -; V: TRBV20-1; CDR3: SASLHSLTEAF
D: -; size: -; V: TRBV5-1; CDR3: ASSLATGGDTGELF
D: TRBD1; size: -; V: TRBV5-8; CDR3: ASSKDRGLYEQY
D: TRBD1; size: -; V: TRBV5-4; CDR3: ASSSRGRSYEQY
D: TRBD2; size: -; V: TRBV7-8; CDR3: ASRSPGTRNNEQF